The 21 T cell receptor beta chains given below trace back to one sample, sequenced in a study of memory CD4+ T cells and cytomegalovirus serostatus. Data came from immunoSEQ multiplex PCR; TCRdb stores just in-frame clones and leaves some out. The data hold approximately 44,000 clones, with 76% observed a single time. Single viable CD3+CD4+CD8-CD45RO+ cells were sorted as the memory CD4+ T cells. Sequencing was performed on memory CD4+ T cells from blood. The receptors stem from an adult in good health and CMV-seronegative.

The CDR3 nucleotides read TGTGCCAGCTCACCCGAGACTTCCACCTCTGGAAACACCATATATTTT. This translates into CASSPETSTSGNTIYF. The gene calls are TRBV18 and TRBJ1-3; D is uncertain. Germline V CDR1 and CDR2: KGHSH, LQKENI. The CDR3 is 16 amino acids. Trimming shortened V by 3 bases and J by 0 bases, and 12 bases separated the two germline ends.

This clone was seen just once. The chain carries TRBV5-4 and TRBJ2-7; TRBD1 matches at 9 bases. The V segment lost 4 bases and the J segment 4 bases; nucleotides outside the gene matches: 9. The CDR3 length is 15 residues. CDR1 and CDR2 from the germline V gene are SGHNT and YYREEE (reference sequence). CDR3 sequence (DNA): TGTGCCAGCAGCCAACCCGGGACAGGGCTTTACGAGCAGTACTTC. Its translation is CASSQPGTGLYEQYF. The full variable domain, completed using reference TRBV5-4 and TRBJ2-7, is ETGVTQSPTHLIKTRGQQVTLRCSSQSGHNTVSWYQQALGQGPQFIFQYYREEENGRGNFPPRFSGLQFPNYSSELNVNALELDDSALYLCASSQPGTGLYEQYFGPGTRLTVT.

This clone turned up a few times. The chain uses TRBV18 and TRBJ2-1; 7 positions agree with TRBD1. CDR1 is KGHSH, CDR2 LQKENI, per germline. V trimming: 2 bases; J trimming: 6 bases; junction bases outside the gene matches: 7. This CDR3 has 15 amino acids. CDR3 sequence (DNA): TGTGCCAGCTCACCAATACGCCCAGGGGGCAATGAGCAGTTCTTC. Amino acid sequence: CASSPIRPGGNEQFF.

The genes are TRBV6-6 and TRBJ1-2, with D maybe TRBD1 (5 bases). The CDR3 loop spans 14 amino acids. Trimming shortened V by 6 bases and J by 6 bases, and 17 bases separated the two germline ends. Per germline, CDR1 MNHNY and CDR2 SVGAGI (reference sequence). The CDR3 protein is CASSPPGGGDGYTF. In nucleotides, the CDR3 is TGTGCCAGCAGCCCCCCCGGGGGGGGAGATGGCTACACCTTC.

This CDR3 is CASSQDFSGGTEAFF. The DNA of the CDR3 is TGCGCCAGCAGCCAAGATTTCTCCGGGGGAACTGAAGCTTTCTTT. This chain links TRBV4-3 with TRBJ1-1, with a possible D match to TRBD1 (5 bases). This CDR3 is built from 15 residues. Germline assignment: CDR1 LGHNA and CDR2 YSLEER. Deletions cut 0 bases from V and 5 bases from J, with 13 bases between.

V and J are TRBV5-4 and TRBJ2-5; a possible D gene is TRBD1 (6 bases). The ends were cut back, 4 bases at V and 1 base at J, with 8 bases in the middle. CDR1 is SGHNT, CDR2 YYREEE, per germline (reference sequence). The CDR3 is 13 residues long. The CDR3 nucleotides read TGTGCCAGCAGCGGGACAATCCAAGAGACCCAGTACTTC. Residues: CASSGTIQETQYF.

This chain connects TRBV7-2 to TRBJ2-5, with D unresolved. Trimming took off 1 base at V and 4 bases at J, with 7 bases between the two ends. The germline gives CDR1 SGHTA, CDR2 FQGNSA. The CDR3 totals 13 residues. The CDR3 sequence: CASSLVVRETQYF. DNA of the CDR3: TGTGCCAGCAGCTTAGTCGTTCGAGAGACCCAGTACTTC.

Written as DNA, the CDR3 is TGTGCCAGCAGTAACCGGCTGAACACTGAAGCTTTCTTT. Its protein product is CASSNRLNTEAFF. The rearrangement joins TRBV27 to TRBJ1-1; no clear D. Germline V gives CDR1 MNHEY, CDR2 SMNVEV (reference sequence). V lost 5 bases and J 0 bases, leaving 7 bases between the germline ends. The CDR3 extends over 13 amino acids.

This clone was observed a few times. The V and J genes are TRBV5-1 and TRBJ1-3; D perhaps matches TRBD1 (6 bases). This CDR3 spans 15 amino acids. CDR1 is SGHRS and CDR2 is YFSETQ in the germline V gene. Trimming pared 6 bases from V and 1 base from J, leaving 14 bases between. The CDR3 loop is CASKRTDGSGNTIYF. The CDR3 DNA sequence: TGCGCCAGCAAGAGGACAGACGGGTCTGGAAACACCATATATTTT.

The chain carries TRBV5-6 and TRBJ2-3, with D hard to call. The V end was cut by 0 bases, the J end by 10 bases, with 9 bases between. Germline V gene sequence: CDR1 SGHDT, CDR2 YYEEEE. The CDR3 is 12 residues long. The CDR3 loop is CASSLELRPQYF. CDR3 coding DNA: TGTGCCAGCAGCTTGGAGCTGCGCCCGCAGTATTTT.

This clone was recorded a few times. J is TRBJ2-7 and V is TRBV5-6, with D maybe TRBD2 (6 bases). This CDR3 contains 13 residues. The V end was cut by 4 bases, the J end by 3 bases, with 11 bases between. Per germline, CDR1 SGHDT and CDR2 YYEEEE. The CDR3 sequence: CASSQLADYEQYF. As DNA, the CDR3 is TGTGCCAGCAGCCAACTAGCTGACTACGAGCAGTACTTC.

The CDR3 nucleotides are TGTGCCACCGGAGCGGGAGTCGAGTACAATGAGCAGTTCTTC. This translates into CATGAGVEYNEQFF. The chain recombines TRBV10-3 with TRBJ2-1; TRBD2 aligns across 8 bases. V lost 10 bases, J lost 4 bases, and 9 bases stayed unmatched. The V gene's germline CDR1 is ENHRY and CDR2 SYGVKD. The CDR3 consists of 14 residues.

The chain is built from TRBV7-2 and TRBJ1-4; tentative D call: TRBD1 (5 bases). The germline V gene has CDR1 SGHTA and CDR2 FQGNSA. The V gene lost 2 bases and the J gene lost 8 bases, with 12 bases spanning the gap. The CDR3 spans 14 residues. The CDR3 region is CASSLWFGGEKLFF. The DNA of the CDR3 is TGTGCCAGCAGCTTATGGTTTGGGGGAGAAAAACTGTTTTTT. Drawing the rest from reference TRBV7-2 and TRBJ1-4, the complete variable domain is GAGVSQSPSNKVTEKGKDVELRCDPISGHTALYWYRQSLGQGLEFLIYFQGNSAPDKSGLPSDRFSAERTGGSVSTLTIQRTQQEDSAVYLCASSLWFGGEKLFFGSGTQLSVL.

The chain combines TRBV27 with TRBJ2-2; TRBD1 matches at 9 bases. The CDR3 is made up of 15 amino acids. In germline, CDR1 is MNHEY, CDR2 SMNVEV (reference sequence). With 7 bases clipped from V and 5 bases from J, the junction kept 8 bases outside the gene matches. CDR3 in amino acids: CASNRQGDRTGELFF. The CDR3 nucleotides are TGTGCCAGCAATCGACAGGGGGATAGAACCGGGGAGCTGTTTTTT.

The chain carries TRBV19 and TRBJ1-4, with 8 bases that match TRBD1. Germline V CDR1 and CDR2: LNHDA, SQIVND (reference sequence). This CDR3 has 17 residues. V gave up 5 bases and J gave up 3 bases; unmatched junction bases: 11. CDR3 protein: CASSLDRDPAANEKLFF. The CDR3 DNA reads TGTGCCAGTAGTTTGGACAGGGACCCTGCAGCTAATGAAAAACTGTTTTTT.

The chain couples TRBV7-3 to TRBJ2-7, with D unclear. CDR1 is SGHTA and CDR2 is FQGTGA in the germline V gene. The CDR3 has 13 amino acids. Trimming stripped 2 bases from V and 3 bases from J, with 8 bases between. Here the CDR3 DNA reads TGTGCCAGCAGCTTAGGCCCAGTCTACGAGCAGTACTTC. It is translated as CASSLGPVYEQYF.

CDR3 region: CASSPPIRAGYEQYF. CDR3 nucleotide sequence: TGTGCCAGCAGCCCACCGATCCGAGCCGGTTACGAGCAGTACTTC. The chain has TRBV7-9 and TRBJ2-7; D unclear. This CDR3 comprises 15 residues. Trimming took 5 bases from V and 4 from J, leaving 18 bases between them. The V gene's germline CDR1 is SEHNR and CDR2 FQNEAQ (reference sequence).

The CDR3 is CASSLDSGLAGGFHEQYF. The CDR3 region has the DNA TGTGCCAGCAGCTTAGATTCCGGACTAGCGGGAGGGTTCCACGAGCAGTACTTC. The chain uses TRBV11-2 and TRBJ2-7; 15 bases are a match to TRBD2. The germline V gene has CDR1 SGHAT and CDR2 FQNNGV. The CDR3 runs to 18 residues. Unmatched junction bases numbered 8, after V lost 0 bases and J lost 5 bases.

The J gene is TRBJ2-7, the V gene TRBV29-1; TRBD2 is a possible D gene (5 bases). Germline CDR1 reads SQVTM; CDR2 reads ANQGSEA. The CDR3 contains 14 residues. V dropped 6 bases and J dropped 2 bases, with 17 bases sitting between them. The CDR3 sequence: CSVSGGRETYEQYF. CDR3 sequence (DNA): TGCAGCGTGAGTGGAGGAAGAGAAACCTACGAGCAGTACTTC.

This clone was seen only a few times. The chain combines TRBV11-2 with TRBJ2-1, with D unresolved. In germline, CDR1 is SGHAT, CDR2 FQNNGV. CDR3 size: 12 residues. V lost 6 bases to trimming and J lost 6 bases, with 9 bases between them. The CDR3 loop reads CASSGPGNEQFF. The CDR3 region has the DNA TGTGCCAGCAGTGGGCCGGGCAATGAGCAGTTCTTC.

This chain uses TRBV4-2 with TRBJ1-1; D remains ambiguous. The V end lost 3 bases, the J end lost 0 bases, and 11 bases lay between the germline ends. CDR1 LGHNA and CDR2 YNFKEQ come from the germline V gene. This CDR3 is 15 amino acids long. CDR3 protein: CASSHPSRVNTEAFF. The CDR3 nucleotides are TGTGCCAGCAGCCACCCCTCGAGGGTGAACACTGAAGCTTTCTTT.